A selection of T cell receptor beta chains follows, all from one sample in a study of PD-1 blockade in classical Hodgkin lymphoma. Profiling relied on immunoSEQ multiplex PCR, and the TCRdb table lists in-frame clones only, not all of them. The sample consists of some 30,000 clones, 65% to 85% of them appearing once. The material was peripheral blood mononuclear cells (PBMCs), obtained before the fourth cycle of nivolumab. These receptors were obtained from a human donor with classical Hodgkin lymphoma. CDR3s include the opening cysteine and the closing phenylalanine or tryptophan. D genes are given only for firm matches. Rows give clone size only sometimes, using once, few, many, or a class for an expanded clone.

NA | TRBJ1-2 | NA | TRBV6-6 | TGTGCCAGCAGTTATGATCAGGGAGGCTATGGCTACACCTTC | CASSYDQGGYGYTF
NA | TRBJ2-3 | NA | TRBV6-6 | TGTGCCAGCATTTCCGGGGCCTACACAGATACGCAGTATTTT | CASISGAYTDTQYF
NA | TRBJ2-2 | NA | TRBV7-2 | TGTGCCAGCAGCCCCAGATCGAACACCGGGGAGCTGTTTTTT | CASSPRSNTGELFF
NA | TRBJ2-7 | NA | TRBV27 | TGTGCCATTGCGACTTGGACGGAAGGAATCTACGAGCAGTACTTC | CAIATWTEGIYEQYF
NA | TRBJ1-1 | few | TRBV7-2 | TGTGCCAGCAGCTTTAGCGGTAGGGCTGAAGCTTTCTTT | CASSFSGRAEAFF
NA | TRBJ1-1 | NA | TRBV18 | TGTGCCAGCTCACCGGACGGGTTTATGACTGAAGCTTTCTTT | CASSPDGFMTEAFF
NA | TRBJ2-2 | NA | TRBV29-1 | TGCAGCGTTGAGGACGTGCCCGGGGAGCTGTTTTTT | CSVEDVPGELFF
NA | TRBJ1-2 | NA | TRBV28 | TGTGCCAGTAGACCTAACTATGGCTACACCTTC | CASRPNYGYTF
TRBD1 | TRBJ1-3 | once | TRBV5-6 | TGTGCCAGCAGCTTTTACAGGGGGCAGAGCACCATATATTTT | CASSFYRGQSTIYF
NA | TRBJ2-7 | NA | TRBV6-1 | TGTGCCAGCAGTGAACAAGGACCCTCCTGGGGTAACGAGCAGTACTTC | CASSEQGPSWGNEQYF
NA | TRBJ1-4 | NA | TRBV7-9 | TGTGCCAGCAGCCCCCCTCGAGGGGGGGCGACTAATGAAAAACTGTTTTTT | CASSPPRGGATNEKLFF
TRBD2 | TRBJ2-1 | few | TRBV6-5 | TGTGCCACCCGAGCGGGAGCTCACCCCCCCAATGAGCAGTTCTTC | CATRAGAHPPNEQFF
TRBD2 | TRBJ2-5 | NA | TRBV6-4 | TGTGCCAGCAGTCGACTAGCGGGAGGGCAAGAGACCCAGTACTTC | CASSRLAGGQETQYF
NA | TRBJ1-1 | NA | TRBV5-1 | TGCGCCAGCAGCAATCTACTACTACGGGACACTGAAGCTTTCTTT | CASSNLLLRDTEAFF
TRBD1 | TRBJ2-1 | NA | TRBV7-2 | TGTGCCAGCAGCGATATCGACAGGGGGCCCGTACAGTTCTTC | CASSDIDRGPVQFF
NA | TRBJ1-1 | NA | TRBV11-1 | TGTGCCAGCCGCGCGCGTCGTGCGGCTGGAGTTCCCGGCATAGCTTTCTTT | CASRARRAAGVPGIAFF
TRBD1 | TRBJ1-2 | NA | TRBV29-1 | TGCAGCGTTGATAACAGGGGATATGGCTACACCTTC | CSVDNRGYGYTF
TRBD1 | TRBJ2-5 | once | TRBV30 | TGTGCCTGGAGTGTAGGGCAGGGGGCAGGAGAGACCCAGTACTTC | CAWSVGQGAGETQYF
NA | TRBJ1-2 | NA | TRBV29-1 | TGCAGCGCCGGTCGGGGAGATGGCTACACCTTC | CSAGRGDGYTF
TRBD1 | TRBJ1-4 | NA | TRBV4-1 | TGCGCCAGCAGCCAGGACCCGACAGGGGTAAATGAAAAACTGTTTTTT | CASSQDPTGVNEKLFF
NA | TRBJ2-7 | NA | TRBV14 | TGTGCCAGCAGCCAAGGGAGACCGTGGTCCTACGAGCAGTACTTC | CASSQGRPWSYEQYF
NA | TRBJ1-3 | NA | TRBV13 | TGTGCCAGCAGCTCAGGAAACACCATATATTTT | CASSSGNTIYF
NA | TRBJ1-2 | NA | TRBV29-1 | TGCAGCGTAGGACAGAATGGCTACACCTTC | CSVGQNGYTF
NA | TRBJ2-3 | NA | TRBV7-3 | TGTGCCAGCAGCCTAGATACGCAGTATTTT | CASSLDTQYF
NA | TRBJ1-1 | NA | TRBV7-6 | TGTGCCAGCAGCTTAGACGGTCCGTACACTGAAGCTTTCTTT | CASSLDGPYTEAFF
NA | TRBJ1-5 | few | TRBV5-1 | TGCGCCAGCAGCTTGGCGGCAGATCAGCCCCAGCATTTT | CASSLAADQPQHF
NA | TRBJ1-5 | NA | TRBV15 | TGTGCCACCAACAGAGATTCTAGCAATCAGCCCCAGCATTTT | CATNRDSSNQPQHF
NA | TRBJ1-5 | NA | TRBV6-1 | TGTGCCAGCAGGAGACCGGGGAGCAGCAATCAGCCCCAGCATTTT | CASRRPGSSNQPQHF
NA | TRBJ1-1 | NA | TRBV28 | TGTGCCAGCAGACGGACCCTCACTGAAGCTTTCTTT | CASRRTLTEAFF
NA | TRBJ1-6 | NA | TRBV6-5 | TGTGCCAGCAGACGGTCGGTTAATTCACCCCTCCACTTT | CASRRSVNSPLHF
NA | TRBJ2-2 | NA | TRBV19 | TGTGCCAGCAGGGTTCTCACCGGGGAGCTGTTTTTT | CASRVLTGELFF
TRBD1 | TRBJ1-4 | NA | TRBV5-1 | TGCGCCAGCAGCTTAACCGGGACAGGGAACGAAAAACTGTTTTTT | CASSLTGTGNEKLFF
TRBD2 | TRBJ2-7 | NA | TRBV6-5 | TGTGCCAGCAGTTCCCGCGGGGGGGCTCGACACGAGCAGTACTTC | CASSSRGGARHEQYF
TRBD1 | TRBJ1-4 | NA | TRBV10-3 | TGTGCCATCAGGAAGGGACAGGGGGAGGAAAAACTGTTTTTT | CAIRKGQGEEKLFF
NA | TRBJ2-7 | once | TRBV5-1 | TGCGCCAGCAGCAACAGGACAAGAACCTACGAGCAGTACTTC | CASSNRTRTYEQYF
NA | TRBJ1-1 | NA | TRBV4-2 | TGTGCCAGCAGCCAAACCATGCATGAAGCTTTCTTT | CASSQTMHEAFF
NA | TRBJ2-3 | NA | TRBV11-2 | TGTGCCAGCAGCCCGGGAAGGATAGGGGTCCCAGATACGCAGTATTTT | CASSPGRIGVPDTQYF
TRBD2 | TRBJ2-5 | NA | TRBV7-8 | TGTGCCAGCACCCAGGGGACTAGCGGGGTGGAAGAGACCCAGTACTTC | CASTQGTSGVEETQYF
NA | TRBJ1-3 | NA | TRBV6-6 | TGTGCCAGCAGCCCAATGGCCGGAAACACCATATATTTT | CASSPMAGNTIYF
TRBD1 | TRBJ2-1 | NA | TRBV27 | TGTGCCAGCAGTTTCGGGACAGACTACAATGAGCAGTTCTTC | CASSFGTDYNEQFF
TRBD2 | TRBJ2-3 | NA | TRBV9 | TGTGCCAGCAGCGTAGCTAGCGGGGGGGCGGCAGATACGCAGTATTTT | CASSVASGGAADTQYF
TRBD2 | TRBJ2-4 | NA | TRBV5-4 | TGTGCCAGCAGCATCCGTCGATCGGGGAGACTAGCCTACCAAAACATTCAGTACTTC | CASSIRRSGRLAYQNIQYF
TRBD2 | TRBJ2-7 | NA | TRBV4-1 | TGCGCCAGCAGCCTGACTAGCGGGAGCCCCTACGAGCAGTACTTC | CASSLTSGSPYEQYF
NA | TRBJ2-7 | NA | TRBV7-2 | TGTGCCAGCAGCTTAGAGGGTAGCGGAGGATTCTACGAGCAGTACTTC | CASSLEGSGGFYEQYF
NA | TRBJ2-7 | NA | TRBV27 | TGTGCCAGCAGTTTAGCCGGGACTGACCCCTACGAGCAGTACTTC | CASSLAGTDPYEQYF
NA | TRBJ2-1 | NA | TRBV19 | TGTGCCAGTAGTGCGTCTTTGCGGCGGGAGCAGTTCTTC | CASSASLRREQFF
NA | TRBJ2-3 | NA | TRBV27 | TGTGCCAGCAGTTTATTGGGCGCTAGCACAGATACGCAGTATTTT | CASSLLGASTDTQYF
NA | TRBJ1-1 | NA | TRBV7-8 | TGTGCCAGCAGCCCCTCCAGCGGCAGGGAAAAAGCTTTCTTT | CASSPSSGREKAFF
NA | TRBJ1-2 | NA | TRBV7-2 | TGTGCCAGCAGCTTGGCCTTAACAGGGTCTTTTGGCTACACCTTC | CASSLALTGSFGYTF
NA | TRBJ2-7 | NA | TRBV28 | TGTGCCAGCAGTTTCGCCTACGAGCAGTACTTC | CASSFAYEQYF
TRBD2 | TRBJ2-1 | NA | TRBV6-5 | TGTGCCACCTCACTAGCGGGAGCCGTCAATGAGCAGTTCTTC | CATSLAGAVNEQFF
TRBD1 | TRBJ2-2 | NA | TRBV7-8 | TGTGCCAGCAGCTTTTCAGGGGGAACCGGGGAGCTGTTTTTT | CASSFSGGTGELFF
TRBD1 | TRBJ2-7 | NA | TRBV7-9 | TGTGCCAGCAGCTACAATTGGGGGACAGAATACGAGCAGTACTTC | CASSYNWGTEYEQYF
TRBD2 | TRBJ2-7 | NA | TRBV28 | TGTGCCAGCCTGGCTAGCGGATACGAGCAGTACTTC | CASLASGYEQYF
NA | TRBJ2-3 | NA | TRBV7-2 | TGTGCCAGCAGCTTAGCAGGGCAGGGGTGGGATACGCAGTATTTT | CASSLAGQGWDTQYF
NA | TRBJ2-5 | NA | TRBV19 | TGTGCCAGTAGTATAGTTGGCAGGGGATTCGGTGAGACCCAGTACTTC | CASSIVGRGFGETQYF
NA | TRBJ2-7 | NA | TRBV7-9 | TGTGCCAGCAGCTTAGGGGTCCGCGAGCAGTACTTC | CASSLGVREQYF
NA | TRBJ1-3 | NA | TRBV5-6 | TGTGCCAGCAGCCCGCTTGGGGGCACCATATATTTT | CASSPLGGTIYF
NA | TRBJ1-5 | once | TRBV6-6 | TGTGCCAGCAGTTACTCAGGGCAGGTTGGTCAGCCCCAGCATTTT | CASSYSGQVGQPQHF